This TCR beta chain appears in the sequencing data of a study of regulatory T cells in long-lasting Graves disease. Time point in this sample: newly diagnosed GD, antithyroid drugs for less than 3 months. Scientists built the TCR library using RNA that was extracted from PBMCs. Peripheral blood, about 9 milliliters of it, was drawn into EDTA tubes. This clonotype was recorded at least ten times. Combining iRepertoire HTBI primers with Arm-PCR of CDR3 regions, the authors built TCR beta libraries. TCRdb recomputed calls from the multiplex PCR reads with MiXCR, one row per CDR3 protein. The sample yields about 330,000 distinct CDR3 sequences, roughly 16% seen once. Germline CDR1 reads SGHNT; CDR2 reads YENEEA. This CDR3 is built from 16 residues. J was trimmed by 2 bases and V by 3 bases; bases with no gene match: 3. The same sample was also used in a study of T cells in Graves' hyperthyroidism and ophthalmopathy. That report adds: Most clonotypes expanded in the thyroid (above 0.001) were also present in blood.

V usage is TRBV11-3 and J usage is TRBJ2-3; TRBD1 aligns across 12 bases. The starting material was peripheral blood mononuclear cells (PBMCs), obtained at new diagnosis, from a patient treated with antithyroid drugs. The receptor comes from a woman between 18 and 30 years old with Graves disease. The CDR3 is CASSLGQGAPTDTQYF. CDR3 DNA: TGTGCCAGCAGCTTGGGACAGGGGGCGCCCACAGATACGCAGTATTTT.